The rows below give T cell receptor beta chains drawn from one sample of a study of human T cells and chemical hapten exposure. In TCRdb, the RACE reads were re-called with MiXCR into one record per CDR3 protein. The table has under 50,000 distinct CDR3 sequences, about 13% seen once; the top ten hold around 2.5%. The starting material was whole blood, obtained in connection with sensitization to the hapten diphenylcyclopropenone (DPC). The origin of the receptors is a woman between 40 and 50 years old with alopecia areata. Some clones in this sample may be carry-over from other donors' samples. Each CDR3 is given with its conserved first and last residue. The D gene is left open where the match is weak. The listing skips clone size in some rows; elsewhere it reads once, few, many or a size class.

size | D | J | V | CDR3 | DNA
NA | NA | TRBJ2-2 | TRBV10-3 | CAISRSGELFF | TGTGCCATCAGCCGATCCGGGGAGCTGTTTTTT
many | NA | TRBJ2-2 | TRBV7-9 | CASSPSKELFF | TGTGCCAGCAGCCCATCAAAGGAGCTGTTTTTT
many | NA | TRBJ1-5 | TRBV7-9 | CASSLESNQPQHF | TGTGCCAGCAGCTTAGAAAGCAATCAGCCCCAGCATTTT
many | NA | TRBJ2-2 | TRBV2 | CASSDGGTGELFF | TGTGCCAGCAGCGACGGAGGGACCGGGGAGCTGTTTTTT
few | TRBD2 | TRBJ2-2 | TRBV3-1 | CASRDSGRGNTGELFF | TGTGCCAGCAGGGATAGCGGGAGGGGGAACACCGGGGAGCTGTTTTTT
NA | TRBD2 | TRBJ2-7 | TRBV2 | CASNPLASGYEQYF | TGTGCCAGCAACCCCCTCGCTAGCGGGTACGAGCAGTACTTC
few | NA | TRBJ1-1 | TRBV9 | CASSRGNLGVNTEAFF | TGTGCCAGCAGCCGAGGGAACCTGGGGGTGAACACTGAAGCTTTCTTT
many | TRBD1 | TRBJ2-2 | TRBV11-2 | CASSGGTGANTGELFF | TGTGCCAGCAGCGGGGGGACAGGCGCCAACACCGGGGAGCTGTTTTTT
few | NA | TRBJ2-2 | TRBV7-9 | CASRFNTGELFF | TGTGCCAGCAGATTCAACACCGGGGAGCTGTTTTTT
NA | NA | TRBJ2-5 | TRBV7-2 | CASSSKVDYQETQYF | TGTGCCAGCAGCTCTAAGGTGGACTATCAAGAGACCCAGTACTTC
many | NA | TRBJ2-3 | TRBV5-8 | CASPTGIGVPITDTQYF | TGTGCCAGTCCTACGGGGATCGGAGTCCCGATCACAGATACGCAGTATTTT
NA | NA | TRBJ1-4 | TRBV28 | CASSLGGATNEKLFF | TGTGCCAGCAGTTTGGGCGGAGCAACTAATGAAAAACTGTTTTTT
few | NA | TRBJ2-7 | TRBV5-1 | CASSEGRPYEQYF | TGCGCCAGCAGCGAGGGGAGGCCCTACGAGCAGTACTTC
many | NA | TRBJ2-7 | TRBV28 | CASTPGQTYEQYF | TGTGCCAGCACCCCCGGACAAACGTACGAGCAGTACTTC
many | NA | TRBJ1-5 | TRBV18 | CASSPSGTEPQHF | TGTGCCAGCTCACCGAGCGGGACGGAGCCCCAGCATTTT
NA | TRBD1 | TRBJ2-7 | TRBV5-1 | CASSSQGAWDEQYF | TGCGCCAGCAGCAGCCAGGGGGCTTGGGACGAGCAGTACTTC
many | NA | TRBJ1-5 | TRBV19 | CASSLVGRQPQHF | TGTGCCAGTAGTCTCGTAGGGCGTCAGCCCCAGCATTTT
few | NA | TRBJ1-3 | TRBV29-1 | CSVDGGSGNTIYF | TGCAGCGTTGACGGGGGATCTGGAAACACCATATATTTT
NA | NA | TRBJ2-6 | TRBV20-1 | CSVPTQGASGANVLTF | TGCAGTGTCCCGACGCAGGGAGCATCTGGGGCCAACGTCCTGACTTTC
few | NA | TRBJ2-1 | TRBV7-2 | CASSLGAVYNEQFF | TGTGCCAGCAGCTTAGGTGCAGTTTACAATGAGCAGTTCTTC
few | NA | TRBJ2-7 | TRBV29-1 | CSALTDYEQYF | TGCAGCGCGCTAACCGACTACGAGCAGTACTTC
many | NA | TRBJ2-5 | TRBV4-3 | CASSPHGGAQETQYF | TGCGCCAGCAGCCCCCACGGAGGGGCTCAAGAGACCCAGTACTTC
few | NA | TRBJ2-3 | TRBV6-6 | CASSWQWADTQYF | TGTGCCAGCAGTTGGCAATGGGCAGATACGCAGTATTTT
many | NA | TRBJ2-7 | TRBV11-2 | CASSLDRGVTQRYEQYF | TGTGCCAGCAGCTTAGATAGGGGGGTGACCCAACGCTACGAGCAGTACTTC